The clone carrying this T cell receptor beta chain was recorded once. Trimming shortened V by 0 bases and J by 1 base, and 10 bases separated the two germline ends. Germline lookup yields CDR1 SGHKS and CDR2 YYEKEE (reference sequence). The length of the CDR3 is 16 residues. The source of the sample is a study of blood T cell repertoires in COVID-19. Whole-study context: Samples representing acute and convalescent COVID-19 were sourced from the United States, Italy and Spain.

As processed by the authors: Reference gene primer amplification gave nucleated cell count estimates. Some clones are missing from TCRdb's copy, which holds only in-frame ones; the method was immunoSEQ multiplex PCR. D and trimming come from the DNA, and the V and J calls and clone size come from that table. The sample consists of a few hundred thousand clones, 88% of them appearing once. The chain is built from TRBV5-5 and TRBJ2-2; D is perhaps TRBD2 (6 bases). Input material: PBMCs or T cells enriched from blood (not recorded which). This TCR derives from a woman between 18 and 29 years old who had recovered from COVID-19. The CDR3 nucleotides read TGTGCCAGCAGCTTGGAGGTCGGGGGGAACACCGGGGAGCTGTTTTTT. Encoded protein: CASSLEVGGNTGELFF. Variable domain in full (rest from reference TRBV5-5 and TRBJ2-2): DAGVTQSPTHLIKTRGQQVTLRCSPISGHKSVSWYQQVLGQGPQFIFQYYEKEERGRGNFPDRFSARQFPNYSSELNVNALLLGDSALYLCASSLEVGGNTGELFFGEGSRLTVL.